This T cell receptor beta chain was identified during a study of beta chain features in type 1 diabetes (dated 2018 in TCRdb). With respect to the entire study: Mean age, gender distribution, total cell number and subset yield were not different between patients and healthy donors. Across all samples, 107,917,701 sorted cells were examined, and cell number per subset correlated strongly with RNA yield. In the study, recently diagnosed type 1 diabetes patients and matched healthy donors were compared on the TCRB repertoires of their sorted circulating CD4+ T cell subsets. Regulatory and stem cell-like memory subsets were isolated from only 8 patients and roughly eight healthy donors, whereas naive and central memory subsets came from all 28 donors. Study-wide findings and limitations: In all four CD4+ subsets, TCRB CDR3 length was moderately but significantly shorter in type 1 diabetes patients. Sequencing cDNA rather than genomic DNA could over-represent highly expressing activated cells, although activation and CD3 levels did not differ between groups. Shorter templates might be favored by PCR, yet because patient and control samples were amplified and corrected together, any such skew would affect both groups equally. Fewer insertions and more nucleotide deletions at VDJ recombination sites were observed in patients with type 1 diabetes, implying thymic rearrangement abnormalities. Naive, central memory and regulatory TCRB repertoires appeared more similar among patients than among healthy donors. HLA sub-analyses involved small numbers of individuals, so any influence of HLA type on TCRB rearrangement remained unresolved.

Each donor gave one peripheral blood draw, about 110 mL on average, collected into heparinised tubes. A BD FACSAria II and a panel including CD45RO, CCR7, CD25, CD127, CD95 and CD27 were used to sort naive, central memory, regulatory and stem cell-like memory CD4+ T cells. A purity above 98% was achieved for all sorted populations. PBMCs were separated immediately by Lymphoprep density gradient centrifugation and were stained directly, without being cultured. Samples were stained and sorted in pairs, with one healthy donor and one patient per experiment, so that batch effects were minimized. This clone was recorded a few times. The clone's antigen remains unknown. Base-call qualities are not available, and no considerably larger clone is one nucleotide away. Trimming at the junction amounts to 0 bases on V and 2 bases on J, and the germline ends lie 14 bases apart. The CDR3, cysteine through phenylalanine, is 16 amino acids long. The kept DNA is CDR3 alone, 48 bases in frame from the first base. The germline V gene (reference sequence) gives CDR1 as PRHDT and CDR2 as FYEKMQ.

All of the isolated RNA was reverse transcribed with the High Capacity cDNA Reverse Transcription Kit, so expressed TCRB transcripts were sequenced. Naive, central memory and regulatory T cell samples underwent deep immunoSEQ sequencing, averaging around 3.9 million total reads per sample. Sorted cells were lysed in RLT buffer, and RNA was extracted using DNase-treated RNeasy Micro or Mini kits according to cell number. Each cell subset was processed on its own to prevent cross-contamination, while patient and healthy donor samples were processed together. The immunoSEQ multiplex PCR was used to amplify TCRB sequences from cDNA, yielding 87-bp fragments that span the CDR3 region. Amplicons were sequenced on the Illumina HiSeq platform. As for the authors' bioinformatics: Synthetic template baselines were used to correct PCR bias computationally, reads within Hamming distance 2 were collapsed, and singletons that could not be merged were discarded. Reads were aligned against IMGT so that V, D and J genes, CDR3 length and insertions or deletions at six rearrangement sites could be assigned. Within each subset, clonotype counts were normalized to sorted cell number, and only after that were true diversity and Gini coefficients computed with the tcR R package. The overlap coefficient, calculated on TCRB nucleotide sequences, was used to measure repertoire sharing. Held by TCRdb, this immuneACCESS table contains in-frame sequences only and omits some clones. Under half of the omission traces to an unresolved V gene where checked; the cause of the rest is unknown. Clonal size and the V and J genes are those of that table, whereas D and trimming came from the DNA. Across this sample there are under 250,000 clones, with 27% seen only once. The ten largest account for approximately 4% of the sample.

This chain is built from TRBV13 and TRBJ2-7; the D gene is perhaps TRBD2, on 6 matching bases. Sequenced sample: central memory CD4+ T cells from blood. This TCR was sampled from a man in his thirties or forties in good health. The CDR3 reads CASSLGLGGITYEQYF. The base sequence is TGTGCCAGCAGCTTAGGACTGGGCGGGATAACCTACGAGCAGTACTTC.